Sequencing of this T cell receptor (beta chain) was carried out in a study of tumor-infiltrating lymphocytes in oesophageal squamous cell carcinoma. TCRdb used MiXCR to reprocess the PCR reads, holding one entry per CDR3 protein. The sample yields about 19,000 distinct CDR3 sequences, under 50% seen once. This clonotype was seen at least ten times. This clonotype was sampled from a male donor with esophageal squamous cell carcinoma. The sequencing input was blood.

The CDR3 reads CASKSSGTYNEQFF. The CDR3 DNA follows: TGTGCCAGCAAGAGTAGCGGGACTTACAATGAGCAGTTCTTC. The chain links TRBV6-1 to TRBJ2-1; 8 nucleotides line up with TRBD2. CDR1 and CDR2 (germline): MNHNS, SASEGT. CDR3 length: 14 amino acids. J gave up 4 bases and V 7 bases, and 6 bases lay outside the gene matches.